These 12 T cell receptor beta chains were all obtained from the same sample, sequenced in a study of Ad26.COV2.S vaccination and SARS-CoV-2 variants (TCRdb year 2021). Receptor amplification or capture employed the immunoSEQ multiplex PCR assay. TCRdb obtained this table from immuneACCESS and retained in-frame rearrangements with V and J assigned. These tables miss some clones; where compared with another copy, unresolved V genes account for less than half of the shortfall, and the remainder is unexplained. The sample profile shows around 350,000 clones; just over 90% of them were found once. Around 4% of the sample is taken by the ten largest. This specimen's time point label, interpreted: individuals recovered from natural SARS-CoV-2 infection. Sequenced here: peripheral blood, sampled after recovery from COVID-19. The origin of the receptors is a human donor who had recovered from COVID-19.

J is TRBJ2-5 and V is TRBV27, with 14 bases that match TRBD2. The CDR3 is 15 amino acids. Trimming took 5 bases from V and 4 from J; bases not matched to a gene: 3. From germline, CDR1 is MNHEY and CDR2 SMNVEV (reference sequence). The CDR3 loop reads CASSMTSGGGETQYF. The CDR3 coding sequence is TGTGCCAGCAGTATGACTAGCGGGGGGGGAGAGACCCAGTACTTC.

The CDR3 loop reads CASSGHMNTEAFF. For the CDR3, the DNA is TGTGCCAGCAGCGGACATATGAACACTGAAGCTTTCTTT. The V call is TRBV7-8, the J call TRBJ1-1; D is perhaps TRBD1 (5 bases). V was cut by 5 bases and J by 0 bases, with 7 bases left in between. This CDR3 contains 13 residues. Germline V gene data show CDR1 as SGHVS and CDR2 as FQNEAQ.

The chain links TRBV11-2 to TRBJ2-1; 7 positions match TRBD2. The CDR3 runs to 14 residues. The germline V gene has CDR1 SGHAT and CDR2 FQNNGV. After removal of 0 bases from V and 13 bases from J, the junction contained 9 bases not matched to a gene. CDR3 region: CASSLDLRRESQFF. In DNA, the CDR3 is TGTGCCAGCAGCTTAGATCTCAGGCGGGAGAGCCAGTTCTTC.

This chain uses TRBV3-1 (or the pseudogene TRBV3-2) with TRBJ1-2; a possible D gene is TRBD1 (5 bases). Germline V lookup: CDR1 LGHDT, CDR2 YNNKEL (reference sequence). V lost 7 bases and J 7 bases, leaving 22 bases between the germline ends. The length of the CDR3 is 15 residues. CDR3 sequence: CASKPPRAGSSGYTF. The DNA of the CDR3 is TGTGCCAGCAAGCCCCCAAGAGCAGGGAGCAGTGGCTACACCTTC.

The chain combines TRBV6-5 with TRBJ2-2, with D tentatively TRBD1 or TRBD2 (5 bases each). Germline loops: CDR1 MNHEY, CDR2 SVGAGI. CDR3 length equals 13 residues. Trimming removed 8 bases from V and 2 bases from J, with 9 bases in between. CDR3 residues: CASRDRNTGELFF. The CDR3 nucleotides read TGTGCCAGCCGGGACCGAAACACCGGGGAGCTGTTTTTT.

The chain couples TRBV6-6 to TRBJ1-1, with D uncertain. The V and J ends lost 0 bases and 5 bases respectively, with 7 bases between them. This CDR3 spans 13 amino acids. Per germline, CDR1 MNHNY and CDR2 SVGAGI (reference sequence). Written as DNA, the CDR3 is TGTGCCAGCAGTTACTCGAGGTCGACTGAAGCTTTCTTT. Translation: CASSYSRSTEAFF.

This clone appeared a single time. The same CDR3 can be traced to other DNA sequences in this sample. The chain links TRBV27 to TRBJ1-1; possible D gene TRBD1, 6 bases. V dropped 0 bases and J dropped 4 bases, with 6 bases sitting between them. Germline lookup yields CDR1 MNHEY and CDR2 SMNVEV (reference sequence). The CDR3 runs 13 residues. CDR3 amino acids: CASSLSRGTEAFF. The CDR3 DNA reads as TGTGCCAGCAGTTTATCCAGGGGCACTGAAGCTTTCTTT.

The CDR3 loop reads CASSEFGPTGELFF. As DNA, the CDR3 is TGCGCCAGCAGTGAATTTGGCCCCACCGGGGAGCTGTTTTTT. The V call is TRBV10-1, the J call TRBJ2-2; D not certain. V was clipped by 3 bases and J by 4 bases, with 9 bases between them. The CDR3 extends over 14 amino acids. CDR1 and CDR2 from the germline V gene are WNHNN and SYGVQD (reference sequence).

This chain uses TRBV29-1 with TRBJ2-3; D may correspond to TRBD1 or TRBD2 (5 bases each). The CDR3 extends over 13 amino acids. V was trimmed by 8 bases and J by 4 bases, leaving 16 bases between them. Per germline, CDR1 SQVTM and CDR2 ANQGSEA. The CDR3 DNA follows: TGCAGCCTGGGGGAAAATGGGGCAGATACGCAGTATTTT. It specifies CSLGENGADTQYF.

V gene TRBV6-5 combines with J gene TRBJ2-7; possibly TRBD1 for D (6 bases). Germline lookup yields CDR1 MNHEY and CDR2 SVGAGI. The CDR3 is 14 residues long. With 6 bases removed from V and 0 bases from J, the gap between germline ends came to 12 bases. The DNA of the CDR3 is TGTGCCAGCAGACCCGACAGGAGCTCCTACGAGCAGTACTTC. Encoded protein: CASRPDRSSYEQYF.

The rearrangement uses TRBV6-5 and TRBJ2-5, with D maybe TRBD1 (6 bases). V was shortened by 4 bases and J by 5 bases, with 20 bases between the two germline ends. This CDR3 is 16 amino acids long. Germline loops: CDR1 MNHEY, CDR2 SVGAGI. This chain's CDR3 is CASSFPGRRGSETQYF. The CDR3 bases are TGTGCCAGCAGTTTTCCGGGAAGAAGGGGGAGCGAGACCCAGTACTTC.

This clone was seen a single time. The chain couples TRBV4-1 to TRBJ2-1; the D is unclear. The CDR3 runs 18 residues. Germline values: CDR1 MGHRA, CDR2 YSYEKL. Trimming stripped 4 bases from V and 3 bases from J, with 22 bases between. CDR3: CASSPYPHQSLYYNEQFF. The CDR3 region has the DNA TGCGCCAGCAGCCCATACCCCCACCAGTCCCTATACTACAATGAGCAGTTCTTC.